Below, 22 T cell receptor beta chains from the same sample are listed, as sequenced in a study of cytomegalovirus exposure and HLA in healthy donors. PCR used 60 Vbeta primers and 13 Jbeta primers. The repertoire was sequenced with immunoSEQ multiplex PCR; TCRdb's copy has only in-frame clones and lacks some. This table has under 200,000 clones, more than 65% appearing once. The sequencing input was PBMCs. These receptors came from a woman aged 40 to 50 in good health and CMV-seropositive.

The chain is built from TRBV7-2 and TRBJ2-7; D remains ambiguous. Trimming removed 2 bases at V and 3 bases at J, with 5 bases between. The CDR3 consists of 12 residues. Germline V gene data show CDR1 as SGHTA and CDR2 as FQGNSA. In DNA form, the CDR3 reads TGTGCCAGCAGCTTATTTAGCTACGAGCAGTACTTC. Its translation: CASSLFSYEQYF.

This clone came up a few times. The same CDR3 can be traced to other DNA sequences in this sample. The chain couples TRBV28 to TRBJ2-5, with 7 bases that match TRBD2. Germline V gene sequence: CDR1 MDHEN, CDR2 SYDVKM. The CDR3 sequence is 13 residues long. The trim removed 6 bases at V and 2 bases at J, leaving 3 bases unmatched. CDR3 in amino acids: CASRKAGQETQYF. CDR3 coding DNA: TGTGCCAGCAGAAAAGCGGGACAAGAGACCCAGTACTTC.

The gene calls are TRBV28 and TRBJ1-2; 8 nucleotides align to TRBD1. With V trimmed by 6 bases and J by 4 bases, 4 bases remained unmatched. Germline-derived CDR1 and CDR2 are MDHEN and SYDVKM. The CDR3 has 13 residues. The CDR3 DNA reads as TGTGCCAGCAGACCGACAGGGGCCTATGGCTACACCTTC. Encoded protein: CASRPTGAYGYTF.

This chain links TRBV2 with TRBJ1-5; no clear D. The CDR3 has 12 amino acids. V was pared by 6 bases and J by 0 bases, with 3 bases between. Germline values: CDR1 SNHLY, CDR2 FYNNEI. The CDR3 bases are TGTGCCAGCAGATATAGCAATCAGCCCCAGCATTTT. It encodes CASRYSNQPQHF. Variable domain in full (rest from reference TRBV2 and TRBJ1-5): EPEVTQTPSHQVTQMGQEVILRCVPISNHLYFYWYRQILGQKVEFLVSFYNNEISEKSEIFDDQFSVERPDGSNFTLKIRSTKLEDSAMYFCASRYSNQPQHFGDGTRLSIL.

This clone has just a few counts. V and J are TRBV7-8 and TRBJ2-7, with D perhaps TRBD1 (5 bases). Germline-derived CDR1 and CDR2 are SGHVS and FQNEAQ. Trimming removed 5 bases at V and 4 bases at J, with 18 bases between. The length of the CDR3 is 15 residues. The CDR3: CASSHAPTARYEQYF. CDR3 nucleotide sequence: TGTGCCAGCAGCCATGCCCCGACAGCGCGGTACGAGCAGTACTTC.

V usage is TRBV27 and J usage is TRBJ2-7; 7 bases fit TRBD1. V was clipped by 3 bases and J by 5 bases; unmatched bases: 7. Germline V gene data show CDR1 as MNHEY and CDR2 as SMNVEV (reference sequence). The CDR3 runs 14 residues. The CDR3 DNA follows: TGTGCCAGCAGTTTTGAGGGACAGCCCGACGAGCAGTACTTC. This codes for CASSFEGQPDEQYF.

V usage is TRBV14 and J usage is TRBJ2-1; TRBD2 matches at 12 bases. The CDR3 totals 16 residues. V lost 4 bases to trimming and J lost 5 bases; unmatched junction nucleotides: 6. CDR1 and CDR2 from the germline V gene are SGHDN and FVKESK. The CDR3 DNA sequence: TGTGCCAGCAGCCCCCTAGCGGGGGGGAGCGACAATGAGCAGTTCTTC. Translating it yields CASSPLAGGSDNEQFF.

The chain uses TRBV5-6 and TRBJ2-2; 10 bases are a match to TRBD2. The CDR3 has 17 residues. Unmatched junction bases numbered 8, after V lost 4 bases and J lost 2 bases. Germline V lookup: CDR1 SGHDT, CDR2 YYEEEE. CDR3 sequence (DNA): TGTGCCAGCAGCGCCAGTCTAGCGGGAGATAACACCGGGGAGCTGTTTTTT. Translating gives CASSASLAGDNTGELFF.

This clone was observed a handful of times. The J gene is TRBJ2-7, the V gene TRBV10-3, with D possibly TRBD2 on 6 matching bases. CDR3 length: 13 residues. Trimming shortened V by 11 bases and J by 3 bases, and 17 bases separated the two germline ends. In germline, CDR1 is ENHRY, CDR2 SYGVKD. DNA for the CDR3: TGTGCCCCCGATATGGAGGGCCTCTACGAGCAGTACTTC. This translates into CAPDMEGLYEQYF.

The chain uses TRBV29-1 and TRBJ1-5; 8 bases map to TRBD1. Germline V gene sequence: CDR1 SQVTM, CDR2 ANQGSEA. With 4 bases clipped from V and 0 bases from J, the junction kept 11 bases outside the gene matches. CDR3 length: 17 amino acids. The CDR3 coding sequence is TGCAGCGTTGGGAACAGGGGGAGCAGTGATAGCAATCAGCCCCAGCATTTT. The encoded protein is CSVGNRGSSDSNQPQHF.

This chain links TRBV4-1 with TRBJ1-4; D uncertain. V dropped 3 bases and J dropped 6 bases, with 8 bases sitting between them. Germline CDR1 reads MGHRA; CDR2 reads YSYEKL. This CDR3 spans 13 amino acids. In DNA, the CDR3 is TGCGCCAGCAGCCAGGGTGAGGATGAAAAACTGTTTTTT. This sequence encodes CASSQGEDEKLFF.

This clone showed up just once. The chain carries TRBV5-1 and TRBJ2-2; 8 bases align to TRBD2. V shed 4 bases, J shed 0 bases, and the junction held 8 bases outside the gene matches. Germline values: CDR1 SGHRS, CDR2 YFSETQ. The CDR3 is 17 residues long. As DNA, the CDR3 is TGCGCCAGCAGCGTGGCTGCGGGAGGATCGAACACCGGGGAGCTGTTTTTT. Its protein product is CASSVAAGGSNTGELFF.

This clone was observed a handful of times. CDR3 coding DNA: TGTGCCAGCAGCTTAGAGTCGGACACTGAAGCTTTCTTT. Its translation: CASSLESDTEAFF. This rearrangement joins TRBV7-9 to TRBJ1-1, with D hard to call. The germline V and J ends were trimmed by 1 base and 3 bases, with 6 bases remaining between them. The CDR3 totals 13 residues. CDR1 is SEHNR, CDR2 FQNEAQ, per germline (reference sequence).

V usage is TRBV21-1 and J usage is TRBJ1-2; the table's D call of TRBD1 was not tested on the DNA. TRBV21-1 is designated a pseudogene. The CDR3 extends over 12 amino acids. CDR3 amino acids: CASCQGNYGYTF. The CDR3 region has the DNA TGTGCCAGCTGCCAGGGGAACTATGGCTACACCTTC.

The chain joins TRBV25-1 to TRBJ1-4; 7 bases fit TRBD1. Trimming at V came to 1 base and at J to 0 bases, leaving 5 bases not matched to a gene. This CDR3 region has 17 residues. The V gene's germline CDR1 is MGHDK and CDR2 SYGVNS. The CDR3 reads CASSEFRDSATNEKLFF. The CDR3 nucleotides read TGTGCCAGCAGTGAATTCCGGGACAGCGCAACTAATGAAAAACTGTTTTTT.

In this sample, this clone turned up a few times. This sequence joins TRBV5-5 and TRBJ2-3; TRBD1 aligns across 7 bases. Germline V gene sequence: CDR1 SGHKS, CDR2 YYEKEE (reference sequence). This CDR3 contains 15 residues. V trimming: 5 bases; J trimming: 6 bases; junction bases outside the gene matches: 12. In DNA, the CDR3 is TGTGCCAGCAGACTAGTAGGGGGCAGGCGGGATACGCAGTATTTT. It specifies CASRLVGGRRDTQYF.

V usage is TRBV5-1 and J usage is TRBJ2-7; TRBD2 aligns across 7 bases. Looked up from germline, CDR1 is SGHRS and CDR2 is YFSETQ. This CDR3 region has 14 residues. V dropped 8 bases and J dropped 0; count of bases not matched to a gene: 8. This CDR3 is CASTSGASSYEQYF. The DNA of the CDR3 is TGCGCCAGTACGAGCGGGGCCAGCTCCTACGAGCAGTACTTC. Based on the CDR3 plus reference TRBV5-1 and TRBJ2-7, the full variable domain is KAGVTQTPRYLIKTRGQQVTLSCSPISGHRSVSWYQQTPGQGLQFLFEYFSETQRNKGNFPGRFSGRQFSNSRSEMNVSTLELGDSALYLCASTSGASSYEQYFGPGTRLTVT.

The V gene is TRBV11-2, the J gene TRBJ2-7; 10 positions match TRBD1. Germline CDR1 SGHAT, CDR2 FQNNGV. The length of the CDR3 is 14 residues. The ends lost 4 bases at V and 5 bases at J; junction bases unmatched: 5. The CDR3 DNA reads TGTGCCAGCAGCTCTTGGACAGGGGGGAACGAGCAGTACTTC. This translates into CASSSWTGGNEQYF.

With regard to this clone: Its ends do not fully match the called genes, so a read error is possible. V gene TRBV7-9 combines with J gene TRBJ1-2, with a possible D match to TRBD1 (6 bases). The CDR3 loop spans 12 amino acids. Germline V lookup: CDR1 SEHNR, CDR2 FQNEAQ (reference sequence). CDR3 nucleotides: TGTGCCAGCAGCTCAGGGGTGTCTGGCTACCCCTTC. Residues: CASSSGVSGYPF.

The V gene is TRBV5-8, the J gene TRBJ1-4; TRBD1 agrees at 9 bases. Germline V CDR1 and CDR2: SGHTS, YDEGEE. V was pared by 2 bases and J by 8 bases, with 7 bases of the junction left unmatched. The CDR3 totals 15 residues. In nucleotides, the CDR3 is TGTGCCAGCAGCTTAACAGGGGGCGTTCACGAAAAACTGTTTTTT. Translated, it gives CASSLTGGVHEKLFF. Variable domain in full (rest from reference TRBV5-8 and TRBJ1-4): EAGVTQSPTHLIKTRGQQATLRCSPISGHTSVYWYQQALGLGLQFLLWYDEGEERNRGNFPPRFSGRQFPNYSSELNVNALELEDSALYLCASSLTGGVHEKLFFGSGTQLSVL.

The rearrangement joins TRBV4-3 to TRBJ2-7, with D perhaps matching TRBD2 (6 bases). The CDR3 runs to 15 residues. V gave up 0 bases and J gave up 2 bases, with 11 bases separating them. CDR1 LGHNA and CDR2 YSLEER come from the germline V gene. Written as DNA, the CDR3 is TGCGCCAGCAGCCAAGAGGCGGGACTCACCTACGAGCAGTACTTC. Its translation is CASSQEAGLTYEQYF.

This CDR3 reads CASSLRDRVDEQFF. The CDR3 nucleotides read TGTGCCAGCAGCCTCCGGGACAGGGTGGATGAGCAGTTCTTC. V and J are TRBV7-2 and TRBJ2-1, with 9 nucleotides matching TRBD1. Germline assignment: CDR1 SGHTA and CDR2 FQGNSA. The CDR3 is made up of 14 amino acids. V shed 5 bases and J 8 bases; nucleotides not matched to a gene: 7.